This is a list of T cell receptor beta chains from one sample in a study of blood T cell repertoires in COVID-19. Assay used: immunoSEQ multiplex PCR; TCRdb lists only in-frame clones, some missing. The sample consists of 340,000 or so clones, 83% of them appearing once. Sequencing was carried out using peripheral blood. These receptors were collected from a man aged 25-45 years with active or convalescent COVID-19. Each CDR3 is given with its conserved first and last residue. The D gene is left open where the match is weak. Only some rows state a clone size, as once, few, many or a class for expanded clones.

>-|TRBV19|TRBJ2-1|-
TGTGCCAGTAGGGCTAGCAGTTACAATGAGCAGTTCTTC
CASRASSYNEQFF
>-|TRBV28|TRBJ1-1|-
TGTGCCAGCAGTTTAGGAGCGGGGCAGACTGAAGCTTTCTTT
CASSLGAGQTEAFF
>-|TRBV19|TRBJ1-5|-
TGTGCCAGTAGTATAGTGCACAGTAACAATCAGCCCCAGCATTTT
CASSIVHSNNQPQHF
>once|TRBV12-5|TRBJ1-2|-
TGTGCTAGTGGTCCCGAATCCGGGTCCCTTATAACCTTC
CASGPESGSLITF
>-|TRBV6-4|TRBJ2-1|-
TGTGCCAGCAGTGACGGGAGATACAATGAGCAGTTCTTC
CASSDGRYNEQFF
>-|TRBV4-3|TRBJ1-6|TRBD1
TGCGCCAGCAGCCAGTACCGGGACAGAAATTCACCCCTCCACTTT
CASSQYRDRNSPLHF
>-|TRBV2|TRBJ1-2|TRBD1
TGTGCCAGCAAGTGGGACAGGGGGCCCGTGGGCACCTTC
CASKWDRGPVGTF
>many|TRBV5-8|TRBJ1-3|-
TGTGCCAGCAGCTTCGAGGGCCAGCCCGGAAACACCATATATTTT
CASSFEGQPGNTIYF
>once|TRBV10-3|TRBJ2-5|TRBD1
TGTGCCATCATGGGGGCAGGGACAGGGGAAGAGACCCAGTACTTC
CAIMGAGTGEETQYF
>-|TRBV5-1|TRBJ1-1|-
TGCGCCAGCAGCCCCGAGGCGTTCGCGGCTGAAGCTTTCTTT
CASSPEAFAAEAFF
>-|TRBV28|TRBJ2-5|-
TGTGCCAGCAGTTTTTACGGGAGTAACCTAGAGACCCAGTACTTC
CASSFYGSNLETQYF
>-|TRBV14|TRBJ2-1|-
TGTGCCAGCAGCCAAGGGACAGTCAATGAGCAGTTCTTC
CASSQGTVNEQFF
>-|TRBV25-1|TRBJ2-1|TRBD2
TGTGCCAGCACCGAGGGAGGGCTCAACAATGAGCAGTTCTTC
CASTEGGLNNEQFF
>-|TRBV7-3|TRBJ1-2|TRBD1
TGTGCCAGCAGCGTGGACAGGGCAGCAGACGGCTACACCTTC
CASSVDRAADGYTF
>-|TRBV2|TRBJ2-6|TRBD1
TGTGCCAGCAGTAGTGGGACAGCGATTCTATCTGGGGCCAACGTCCTGACTTTC
CASSSGTAILSGANVLTF
>few|TRBV19|TRBJ1-3|-
TGTGCCAGTAGTATAGATTCCGGCAGGGCCGGAAACACCATATATTTT
CASSIDSGRAGNTIYF
>few|TRBV3-1/TRBV3-2|TRBJ1-2|-
TGTGCCAGCAGCCAAGATCCAGGGGCTGGCTATGGCTACACCTTC
CASSQDPGAGYGYTF
>-|TRBV30|TRBJ2-1|-
TGTGCCTGGAGCGTGGGGCCGATCCAGGGTTTAAATGAGCAGTTCTTC
CAWSVGPIQGLNEQFF
>-|TRBV6-1|TRBJ2-3|TRBD2
TGTGCCAGCAGTGGGGGTTCGACTAGCGGGGACCTCACAGATACGCAGTATTTT
CASSGGSTSGDLTDTQYF
>once|TRBV28|TRBJ1-1|TRBD1
TGTGCCAGCAAGGGACAGGGGGCGAGGAGGGGGACTGAAGCTTTCTTT
CASKGQGARRGTEAFF
>-|TRBV6-5|TRBJ2-5|-
TGTGCCAGCAGAACAGCTTCTACCAGGTCCCAGTACTTC
CASRTASTRSQYF
>-|TRBV19|TRBJ2-7|TRBD1
TGTGCCAGTAGTATTGGGACAGGGAGCTACGAGCAGTACTTC
CASSIGTGSYEQYF
>-|TRBV9|TRBJ2-7|-
TGTGCCAGCAGCGTTGGCGGGCAGCCCTACGAGCAGTACTTC
CASSVGGQPYEQYF
>-|TRBV7-9|TRBJ2-7|TRBD1
TGTGCCAGCAGTTACCCCCTCCCCAGGACAGGGGCGGACGAGCAGTACTTC
CASSYPLPRTGADEQYF
>-|TRBV25-1|TRBJ1-6|TRBD1
TGTGCCAGCAGTGATCCTTCGACAGGGGAAATCGGTTCACCCCTCCACTTT
CASSDPSTGEIGSPLHF
>-|TRBV19|TRBJ1-5|TRBD1
TGTGCCAGTAGTAGAACCGCAACCGGACAGGCCGGGAGCAATCAGCCCCAGCATTTT
CASSRTATGQAGSNQPQHF
>-|TRBV6-5|TRBJ2-7|TRBD2
TGTGCCAGCAGTTCCGGTAGCGGGTGGGCCTACGAGCAGTACTTC
CASSSGSGWAYEQYF
>-|TRBV28|TRBJ1-2|TRBD1
TGTGCCAGCAGCCCGTTCGACAGGGCCCTCTATGGCTACACCTTC
CASSPFDRALYGYTF
>few|TRBV7-2|TRBJ1-1|-
TGTGCCAGCAGCTTAGGTGTTGGGGGCTTCACCCGCGAAGCTTTCTTT
CASSLGVGGFTREAFF
>-|TRBV10-3|TRBJ2-3|TRBD2
TGTGCCATCAGTTTCGGGAGGATCCCAGGAGATACGCAGTATTTT
CAISFGRIPGDTQYF
>-|TRBV6-4|TRBJ2-5|-
TGTGCCAGCAGGAAAGCCCCCGGGACCCAGTACTTC
CASRKAPGTQYF
>-|TRBV29-1|TRBJ1-2|TRBD1
TGCAGCGTTGAAGTGCCGGGACAGTCCTATGGCTACACCTTC
CSVEVPGQSYGYTF
>-|TRBV9|TRBJ2-2|TRBD2
TGTGCCAGCAGCGGCTCACTAGCGAGGTCCGGGGAGCTGTTTTTT
CASSGSLARSGELFF
>-|TRBV15|TRBJ2-7|TRBD1
TGTGCCACCAGCAGAGTCCCAAGTACTAGGGGGACAGGGATGGGTCAAGTAGGCGAGCAGTACTTC
CATSRVPSTRGTGMGQVGEQYF
>-|TRBV6-5|TRBJ1-3|-
TGTGCCAGCAGACAGGGCTCTGGAAACACCATATATTTT
CASRQGSGNTIYF